This TCR beta chain was obtained from a study of OX40 agonist ivuxolimab in advanced cancers. Study overall: The study enrolled dose-escalation patients with hepatocellular carcinoma, melanoma, renal cell or head and neck cancer. Males comprised approximately 84% of the group, whose mean age was roughly 64 years (range 23 to 79). The study, taken as a whole, reports: By week 6 at 0.1 to 3.0 mg/kg, blood CD4+ and CD8+ T cells had expanded clonally.

Of note for this clone: Its antigen is not identified.

V shed 6 bases and J 2 bases; nucleotides not matched to a gene: 11. CDR1 KGHSH and CDR2 LQKENI come from the germline V gene. The CDR3 runs to 16 residues. TCRdb's copy holds only in-frame clones and misses some; the assay was immunoSEQ multiplex PCR. The table lists about 98,000 clones, 93% of them singletons. Sequences were derived from CD4+ or CD8+ T cells sorted from blood, sampled in a trial of the OX40 agonist ivuxolimab. The chain recombines TRBV18 with TRBJ2-3, with 7 bases matching TRBD2. This TCR was recovered from an adult with an advanced solid tumor such as melanoma, head and neck, liver or kidney cancer. CDR3 nucleotide sequence: TGTGCCAGCTCCCCCGGGCGGGGGTCAGCCACAGATACGCAGTATTTT. Translation gives CASSPGRGSATDTQYF.